The following is a T cell receptor beta chain sequence with its context. This record belongs to a study of technical replicates of blood from a handful of donors. The method was immunoSEQ multiplex PCR; TCRdb's version includes in-frame clones alone and lacks a portion of them. The sample lists 60,000 to 90,000 clones; nearly 98% were seen once. This TCR was sampled from a human donor in good health. What was sequenced was T cells isolated from PBMCs.

The CDR3 sequence is CASSLGTERGYTF. The CDR3 nucleotides are TGTGCCAGCTCACTCGGGACAGAGAGAGGCTACACCTTC. This chain uses TRBV18 with TRBJ1-2; 7 positions match TRBD1. The CDR3 is 13 residues long. V shed 4 bases and J 8 bases; nucleotides not matched to a gene: 7. The germline V gene has CDR1 KGHSH and CDR2 LQKENI.